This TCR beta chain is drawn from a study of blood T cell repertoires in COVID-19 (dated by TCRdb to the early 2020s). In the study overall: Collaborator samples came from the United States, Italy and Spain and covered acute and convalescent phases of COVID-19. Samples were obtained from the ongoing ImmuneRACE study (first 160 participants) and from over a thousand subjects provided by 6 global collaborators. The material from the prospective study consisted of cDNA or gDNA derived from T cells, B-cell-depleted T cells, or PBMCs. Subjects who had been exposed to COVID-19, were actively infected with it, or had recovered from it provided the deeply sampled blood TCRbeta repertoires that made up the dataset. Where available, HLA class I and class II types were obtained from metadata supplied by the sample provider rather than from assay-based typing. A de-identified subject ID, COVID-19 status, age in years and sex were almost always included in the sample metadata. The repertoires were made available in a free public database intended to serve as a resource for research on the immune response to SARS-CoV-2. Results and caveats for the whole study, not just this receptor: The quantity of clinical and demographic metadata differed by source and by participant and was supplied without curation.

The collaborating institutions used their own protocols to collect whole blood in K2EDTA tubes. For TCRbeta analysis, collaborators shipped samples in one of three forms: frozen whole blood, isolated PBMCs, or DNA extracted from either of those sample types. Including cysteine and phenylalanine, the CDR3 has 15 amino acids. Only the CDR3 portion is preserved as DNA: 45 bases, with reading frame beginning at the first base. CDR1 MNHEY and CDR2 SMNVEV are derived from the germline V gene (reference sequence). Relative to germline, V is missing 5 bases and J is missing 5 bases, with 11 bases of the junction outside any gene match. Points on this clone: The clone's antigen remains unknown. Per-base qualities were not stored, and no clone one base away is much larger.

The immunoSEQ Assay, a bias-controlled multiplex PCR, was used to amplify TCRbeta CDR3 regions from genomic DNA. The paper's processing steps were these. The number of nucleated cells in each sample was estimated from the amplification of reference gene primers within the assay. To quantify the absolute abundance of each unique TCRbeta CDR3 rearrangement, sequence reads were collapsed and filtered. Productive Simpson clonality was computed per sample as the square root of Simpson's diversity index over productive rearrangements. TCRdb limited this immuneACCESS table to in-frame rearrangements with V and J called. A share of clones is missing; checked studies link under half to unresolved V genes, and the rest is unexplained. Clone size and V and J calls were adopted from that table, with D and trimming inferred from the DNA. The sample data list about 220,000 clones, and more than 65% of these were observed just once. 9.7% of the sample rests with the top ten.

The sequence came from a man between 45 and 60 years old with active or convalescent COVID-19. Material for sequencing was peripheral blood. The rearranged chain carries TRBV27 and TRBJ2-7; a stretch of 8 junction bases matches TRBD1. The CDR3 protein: CASSPLWTGFDEQYF. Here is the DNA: TGTGCCAGCAGTCCGCTATGGACAGGGTTTGACGAGCAGTACTTC.